The clone carrying this T cell receptor beta chain was seen a single time. Antigen unknown. The V gene's germline CDR1 is GTSNPN and CDR2 SVGIG (reference sequence). CDR3 length: 15 residues. V dropped 2 bases and J dropped 6 bases, with 20 bases sitting between them. This sample is part of a study of T cell responses to AZD1222 COVID-19 vaccine. Study-wide findings and caveats: Baseline testing showed seropositivity in only a handful of AZD1222 recipients. Vaccine-related CD4 TCRs covered spike, predominating at 160-218 and 743-854. Increases in Spike-specific TCR breadth and depth were seen after two AZD1222 doses.

The data were produced by immunoSEQ multiplex PCR, yet TCRdb's version contains in-frame clones alone and is incomplete. The sample includes about 140,000 clones, more than 85% of them seen just once. The TCR was taken from an adult who received the AZD1222 COVID-19 vaccine. The sequenced sample was peripheral blood, obtained 28 days after the second AZD1222 dose. This sequence joins TRBV30 and TRBJ2-7, with D uncertain. For the CDR3, the DNA is TGTGCCTGGAGTACCGGTCGCGGACGGAATAGCGAGCAGTACTTC. Translated, it gives CAWSTGRGRNSEQYF. The full variable domain, its missing parts supplied by reference TRBV30 and TRBJ2-7, is SQTIHQWPATLVQPVGSPLSLECTVEGTSNPNLYWYRQAAGRGLQLLFYSVGIGQISSEVPQNLSASRPQDRQFILSSKKLLLSDSGFYLCAWSTGRGRNSEQYFGPGTRLTVT.